The present T cell receptor (beta chain) was sequenced within a study of T cells after yellow fever vaccination (dated by TCRdb to between 2018 and 2020). Broadly, across the study: Libraries from fractions with low cell numbers were prepared with the SMART-Seq v4 Ultra Low Input RNA kit. To track T-cell clones before and after primary and booster YFV17D yellow fever vaccination, bulk TCR alpha and beta repertoires were sequenced longitudinally. Two healthy male donors made up the cohort, one aged 18 to 30 years and the other aged 30 to 40 years. Blood was collected at multiple timepoints before and after primary and secondary immunization, and bulk PBMC replicates and cell subsets were isolated.

Taken from cysteine to phenylalanine, the CDR3 has 14 residues. Only CDR3 DNA is held: 42 bases, read in frame from base 1. The germline V gene yields SGHDT for CDR1 and YYEEEE for CDR2. Trimming takes 2 bases from V and 2 bases from J, and the germline ends sit 9 bases apart. Overall study results and their limits: Because abundant contaminating clonotypes from the bulk population could be contained in FACS-sorted repertoires, computational filtering was required. A small fraction of clonotypes showed up in both the CD4 and CD8 compartments, probably as a result of convergent recombination. The secondary T-cell response was found to be weaker but faster than the primary response, with a peak reached on day 5 rather than on day 15. Most clones expanded after primary vaccination (around 96% of CD4 and roughly 88% of CD8) were re-detected after the booster, suggesting that broad memory maintenance occurred. The study included only two donors, which limits how far the findings can be generalized.

This clonotype has a count of ten or more. This clone's antigen is unknown. The input lacks base qualities; no much larger clone sits a single base away. Instrument on record: Illumina NovaSeq 6000. Synthesis of TCR cDNA relied on 5'RACE template switching, a step that introduced a universal primer site along with unique molecular identifiers. Priming of cDNA synthesis was performed from both the TCR alpha and TCR beta constant segments. Libraries were amplified in two PCR steps, with sample barcodes and sequencing adapters added in the second step. Sequencing of the libraries was done on either Illumina HiSeq 2500 (2x100 bp) or NovaSeq (2x150 bp). In the authors' own workflow: MIGEC handled demultiplexing of reads and collapsing into UMI consensus sequences, while MiXCR performed V(D)J alignment. Vaccine-responding clonotypes were defined with edgeR using replicate PBMC samples, requiring FDR below 0.01 and a log2 fold change above 5 up to day 15. CD4 or CD8 identity was assigned to each bulk clonotype according to whether the clonotype was present at higher abundance in the sequenced CD4 repertoire or the sequenced CD8 repertoire. The public reads were reprocessed in TCRdb via fastp at Q25 and MiXCR, keeping in-frame beta chains. Here each entry gathers all rows of one CDR3 protein and keeps the most common genes and DNA. The V and J calls shown here were made by TCRdb, not taken from the authors' results. For this sample the table gives 250,000 to 300,000 distinct CDR3 sequences, of which about 5% were detected only once. Together, the top ten hold 3% to 4% of the sample.

The treatment or condition label here, explained by the study, means: live attenuated yellow fever vaccine strain. PBMCs were isolated from peripheral blood using a standard Ficoll-Paque protocol. Dynabeads CD4 and CD8 positive selection kits were used to isolate the CD4 and CD8 T-cell fractions. RNA was extracted with TriZol from bulk PBMCs, CD4 and CD8 fractions, and dextramer-positive and dextramer-negative fractions. The source is a man aged 18-30 years who received the YFV17D yellow fever vaccine. The material was CD4+ T cells sorted from PBMCs, obtained on the day of the yellow fever booster vaccination. Recombination joined TRBV5-6 with TRBJ2-3; the D gene is not confidently resolved. The base sequence is TGTGCCAGCAGCTTTATGGCTTTCACAGATACGCAGTATTTT. Its protein reads: CASSFMAFTDTQYF.